The 17 T cell receptor beta chains given below trace back to one sample, sequenced in a study of T cells in Graves' hyperthyroidism and ophthalmopathy. Template material for amplifying TCR beta CDR3 regions consisted of RNA transcripts. Carried out on the TCR CDR3, a first-round RT-PCR used the HTBI primer set. TCRdb re-called the multiplex PCR reads through MiXCR, storing one row per CDR3 protein. The repertoire holds more than 300,000 distinct CDR3 sequences, with approximately 18% as singletons. The sample comprised blood. These receptor sequences come from a woman aged 25 to 39 with Graves' hyperthyroidism that later progressed to Graves' ophthalmopathy.

This clonotype has at least ten counts. This chain uses TRBV6-1 with TRBJ2-7, with D uncertain. Per germline, CDR1 MNHNS and CDR2 SASEGT. V dropped 8 bases and J dropped 5 bases, with 13 bases sitting between them. The CDR3 is 12 residues long. For the CDR3, the DNA is TGTGCCAGCTTTAGTGATTTACACGAGCAGTACTTC. Encoded protein: CASFSDLHEQYF.

This clonotype was recorded many times. The chain has TRBV12-3 or TRBV12-4 and TRBJ2-3; 7 bases fit TRBD1. V gave up 2 bases and J gave up 2 bases; unmatched junction bases: 13. The CDR3 is 18 residues long. CDR3 sequence: CASSLTRDRFPPTDTQYF. Written as DNA, the CDR3 is TGTGCCAGCAGTTTAACCCGGGACAGATTCCCACCCACAGATACGCAGTATTTT.

At least ten counts were recorded for this clonotype. The V call is TRBV11-2, the J call TRBJ2-3, with TRBD1 identical over 8 bases. CDR3 length: 20 amino acids. J gave up 1 base and V 4 bases, and 19 bases lay outside the gene matches. Germline CDR1 SGHAT, CDR2 FQNNGV. This CDR3 is CASSSPERRQPGQGTDTQYF. CDR3 coding DNA: TGTGCCAGCAGCTCCCCCGAAAGAAGACAACCGGGACAGGGCACAGATACGCAGTATTTT.

This clonotype was detected many times. The chain uses TRBV7-6 and TRBJ2-5; D uncertain. The germline V and J ends were trimmed by 1 base and 0 bases, with 6 bases remaining between them. The CDR3 is 14 residues long. CDR1 and CDR2 from the germline V gene are SGHVS and FNYEAQ. The CDR3 DNA reads as TGTGCCAGCAGCTTAGGGCCGTACCAAGAGACCCAGTACTTC. Encoded protein: CASSLGPYQETQYF.

This clonotype was picked up many times. The J gene is TRBJ2-3, the V gene TRBV28, with D perhaps matching TRBD1 (5 bases). CDR1 MDHEN and CDR2 SYDVKM come from the germline V gene. The CDR3 totals 15 residues. V lost 5 bases and J lost 4, with 16 bases in between. The CDR3 reads CASSRQKIIPDTQYF. The CDR3 DNA sequence: TGTGCCAGCAGTCGACAGAAGATCATCCCAGATACGCAGTATTTT. Full variable domain (remainder filled in from reference TRBV28 and TRBJ2-3): DVKVTQSSRYLVKRTGEKVFLECVQDMDHENMFWYRQDPGLGLRLIYFSYDVKMKEKGDIPEGYSVSREKKERFSLILESASTNQTSMYLCASSRQKIIPDTQYFGPGTRLTVL.

This clonotype was observed many times. This chain links TRBV29-1 with TRBJ2-1; D is unresolved. V shed 1 base and J shed 5 bases, with 6 bases lying between them. Germline CDR1 and CDR2: SQVTM and ANQGSEA. The CDR3 is made up of 12 amino acids. In DNA form, the CDR3 reads TGCAGCGTTGAAGTCCACGACAATGAGCAGTTCTTC. It translates to CSVEVHDNEQFF.

The chain employs TRBV18 and TRBJ1-1; 7 bases line up with TRBD1. The junction had 3 bases not matched to a gene; V was cut back by 2 bases and J by 3 bases. The germline V gene has CDR1 KGHSH and CDR2 LQKENI. The CDR3 is made up of 14 amino acids. CDR3 bases: TGTGCCAGCTCACCAGGGACAGAATACACTGAAGCTTTCTTT. Its protein is CASSPGTEYTEAFF.

The chain is built from TRBV7-8 and TRBJ1-5; 9 bases are shared with TRBD1. The V gene's germline CDR1 is SGHVS and CDR2 FQNEAQ. Losses at the gene ends were 5 bases for V and 6 bases for J; bases not matched to a gene: 8. This CDR3 contains 15 residues. Here the CDR3 reads CASSARQGEGQPQHF. Here the CDR3 DNA reads TGTGCCAGCAGCGCAAGACAGGGGGAAGGTCAGCCCCAGCATTTT.

On this clonotype itself: This could be a read error, since a much larger clone is one nucleotide away. The chain uses TRBV29-1 and TRBJ1-3; no firm D call. This CDR3 region has 14 residues. Per germline, CDR1 SQVTM and CDR2 ANQGSEA. This CDR3 reads CGVFDRSSGNTIYF. The CDR3 nucleotides are TGCGGCGTTTTCGACCGGTCCTCTGGAAACACCATATATTTT.

In its sample, this clonotype was seen many times. The chain uses TRBV4-1 and TRBJ1-1; D gene unclear. CDR1 and CDR2 from the germline V gene are MGHRA and YSYEKL. This CDR3 is built from 15 residues. Trimming shortened V by 2 bases and J by 4 bases, and 14 bases separated the two germline ends. CDR3: CASSQSGDLGTEAFF. The CDR3 region has the DNA TGCGCCAGCAGCCAAAGTGGGGATCTTGGCACTGAAGCTTTCTTT.

This chain links TRBV7-8 with TRBJ2-7, with D possibly being TRBD1 (6 bases). The CDR3 length is 16 residues. Trimming cost V 5 bases and J 0 bases, with 17 bases left between them. Looked up from germline, CDR1 is SGHVS and CDR2 is FQNEAQ. The CDR3 DNA sequence: TGTGCCAGCAGCCGCCGGATCGGGACACCCTCCTACGAGCAGTACTTC. Translated, it gives CASSRRIGTPSYEQYF. The entire variable domain, with the rest obtained from reference TRBV7-8 and TRBJ2-7, is as follows: GAGVSQSPRYKVAKRGQDVALRCDPISGHVSLFWYQQALGQGPEFLTYFQNEAQLDKSGLPSDRFFAERPEGSVSTLKIQRTQQEDSAVYLCASSRRIGTPSYEQYFGPGTRLTVT.

The sample holds many counts of this clonotype. This chain connects TRBV7-2 to TRBJ2-1; D may correspond to TRBD1 or TRBD2 (5 bases each). The length of the CDR3 is 13 residues. Trimming pared 5 bases from V and 15 bases from J, leaving 20 bases between. Germline-derived CDR1 and CDR2 are SGHTA and FQGNSA. The CDR3 here is CASSPHPLGQWFF. The DNA for the CDR3 is TGTGCCAGCAGCCCCCACCCACTAGGACAATGGTTCTTC.

A remark on this clonotype: A much more abundant neighbour one base away suggests this may be a read error. J is TRBJ1-3 and V is TRBV6-2 or TRBV6-3; no reliable D call. The CDR3 is 14 residues long. Germline V gives CDR1 MNHEY, CDR2 SVGEGT. The CDR3 nucleotides read TGTGCCAGCAGCGGTCGGAGATCTGGAAACACCATATGTTTT. Translating it yields CASSGRRSGNTICF.

The chain uses TRBV28 and TRBJ2-5; tentatively, D is TRBD1 (5 bases). Germline V gives CDR1 MDHEN, CDR2 SYDVKM. The V end was cut by 1 base, the J end by 5 bases, with 8 bases between. The CDR3 consists of 13 residues. The CDR3 loop is CASSLSGFETQYF. As DNA, the CDR3 is TGTGCCAGCAGTTTATCAGGGTTCGAGACCCAGTACTTC.

This clonotype was seen many times. V usage is TRBV20-1 and J usage is TRBJ2-5; TRBD1 matches 12 bases. The J segment lost 5 bases and the V segment lost 5 bases, leaving 3 bases of the junction unmatched. CDR1 and CDR2 (germline): DFQATT, SNEGSKA (reference sequence). The CDR3 is made up of 13 amino acids. CDR3 sequence reads: CSAGTGGEETQYF. CDR3 nucleotides: TGCAGTGCTGGGACAGGGGGCGAGGAGACCCAGTACTTC.

The rearrangement joins TRBV5-1 to TRBJ1-5; perhaps TRBD1 as D (6 bases). Germline CDR1 and CDR2: SGHRS and YFSETQ. The CDR3 loop spans 13 amino acids. V shed 4 bases and J shed 6 bases, with 11 bases lying between them. CDR3: CASSPGDTQPQHF. DNA of the CDR3: TGCGCCAGCAGCCCGGGGGACACTCAGCCCCAGCATTTT.

This clonotype occurred many times. The chain links TRBV6-1 to TRBJ2-2; D is unclear. The CDR3 spans 13 residues. Trimming took off 5 bases at V and 8 bases at J, with 12 bases between the two ends. CDR1 and CDR2 from the germline V gene are MNHNS and SASEGT. Here the CDR3 DNA reads TGTGCCAGCAGTTATGTTCGAGCTGGGGAGCTGTTTTTT. Amino acid sequence: CASSYVRAGELFF.